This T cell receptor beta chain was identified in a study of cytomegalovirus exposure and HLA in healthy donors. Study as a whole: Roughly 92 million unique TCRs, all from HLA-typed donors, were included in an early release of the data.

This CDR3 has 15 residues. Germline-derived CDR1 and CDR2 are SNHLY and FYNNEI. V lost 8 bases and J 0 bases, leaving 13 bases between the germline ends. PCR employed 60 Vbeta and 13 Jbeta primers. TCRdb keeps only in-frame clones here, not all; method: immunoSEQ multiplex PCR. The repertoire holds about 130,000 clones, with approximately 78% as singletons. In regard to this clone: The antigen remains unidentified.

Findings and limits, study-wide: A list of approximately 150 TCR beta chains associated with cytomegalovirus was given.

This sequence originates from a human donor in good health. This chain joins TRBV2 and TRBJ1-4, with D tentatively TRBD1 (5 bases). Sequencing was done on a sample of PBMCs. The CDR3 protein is CASSRVVATNEKLFF. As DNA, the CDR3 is TGTGCCAGCTCCAGGGTTGTGGCAACTAATGAAAAACTGTTTTTT. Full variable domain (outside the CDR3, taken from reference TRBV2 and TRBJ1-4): EPEVTQTPSHQVTQMGQEVILRCVPISNHLYFYWYRQILGQKVEFLVSFYNNEISEKSEIFDDQFSVERPDGSNFTLKIRSTKLEDSAMYFCASSRVVATNEKLFFGSGTQLSVL.